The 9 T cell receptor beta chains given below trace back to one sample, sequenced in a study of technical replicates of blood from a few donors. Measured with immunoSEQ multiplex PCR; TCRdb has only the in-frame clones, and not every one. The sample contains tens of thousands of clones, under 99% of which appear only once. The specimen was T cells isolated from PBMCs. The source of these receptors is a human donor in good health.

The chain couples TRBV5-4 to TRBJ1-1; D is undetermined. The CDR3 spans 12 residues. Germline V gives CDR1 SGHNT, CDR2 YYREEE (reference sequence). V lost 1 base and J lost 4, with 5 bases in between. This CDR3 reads CASSLHSTEAFF. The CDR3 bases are TGTGCCAGCAGCTTGCACAGCACTGAAGCTTTCTTT.

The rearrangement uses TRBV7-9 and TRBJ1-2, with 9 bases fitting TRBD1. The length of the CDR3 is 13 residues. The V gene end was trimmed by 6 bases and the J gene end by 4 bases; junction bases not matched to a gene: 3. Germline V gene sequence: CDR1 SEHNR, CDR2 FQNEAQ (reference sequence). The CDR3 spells CASSWGQGYGYTF. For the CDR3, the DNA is TGTGCCAGCAGTTGGGGACAGGGCTATGGCTACACCTTC.

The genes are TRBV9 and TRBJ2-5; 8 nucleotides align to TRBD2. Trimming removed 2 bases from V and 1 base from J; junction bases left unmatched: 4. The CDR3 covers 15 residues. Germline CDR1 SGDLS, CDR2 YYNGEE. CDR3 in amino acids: CASSVAGGFQETQYF. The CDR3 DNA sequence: TGTGCCAGCAGCGTTGCGGGAGGCTTCCAAGAGACCCAGTACTTC.

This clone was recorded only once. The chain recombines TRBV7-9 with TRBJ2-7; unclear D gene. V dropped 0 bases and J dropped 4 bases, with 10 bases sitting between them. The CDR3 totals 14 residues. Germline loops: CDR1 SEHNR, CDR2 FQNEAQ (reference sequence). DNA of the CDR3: TGTGCCAGCAGCTTAGCGCCCGACTTGTACGAGCAGTACTTC. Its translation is CASSLAPDLYEQYF. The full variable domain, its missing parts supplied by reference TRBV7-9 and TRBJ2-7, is DTGVSQNPRHKITKRGQNVTFRCDPISEHNRLYWYRQTLGQGPEFLTYFQNEAQLEKSRLLSDRFSAERPKGSFSTLEIQRTEQGDSAMYLCASSLAPDLYEQYFGPGTRLTVT.

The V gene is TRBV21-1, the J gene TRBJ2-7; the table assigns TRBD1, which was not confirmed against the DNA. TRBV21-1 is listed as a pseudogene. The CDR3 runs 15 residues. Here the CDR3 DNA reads TGTGCCAGCAGCAAAGGCGAGGACAGGGAGAACGAGCAGTACTTC. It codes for CASSKGEDRENEQYF.

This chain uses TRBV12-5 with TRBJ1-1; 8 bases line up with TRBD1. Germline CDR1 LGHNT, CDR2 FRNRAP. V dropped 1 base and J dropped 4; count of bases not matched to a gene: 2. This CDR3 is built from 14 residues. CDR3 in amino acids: CASGLETGGTEAFF. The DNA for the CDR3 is TGTGCTAGTGGTTTGGAAACAGGGGGCACTGAAGCTTTCTTT. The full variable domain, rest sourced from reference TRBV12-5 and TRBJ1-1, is DARVTQTPRHKVTEMGQEVTMRCQPILGHNTVFWYRQTMMQGLELLAYFRNRAPLDDSGMPKDRFSAEMPDATLATLKIQPSEPRDSAVYFCASGLETGGTEAFFGQGTRLTVV.

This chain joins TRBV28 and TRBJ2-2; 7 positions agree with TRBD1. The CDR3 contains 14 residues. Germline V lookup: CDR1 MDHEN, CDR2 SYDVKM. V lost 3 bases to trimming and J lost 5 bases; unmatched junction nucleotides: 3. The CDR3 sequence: CASSLNRGTGELFF. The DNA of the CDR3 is TGTGCCAGCAGTTTGAACAGGGGTACCGGGGAGCTGTTTTTT.

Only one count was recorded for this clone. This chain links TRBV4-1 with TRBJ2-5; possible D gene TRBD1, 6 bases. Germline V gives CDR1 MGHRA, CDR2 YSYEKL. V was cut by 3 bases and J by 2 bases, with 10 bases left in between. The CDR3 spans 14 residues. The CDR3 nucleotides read TGCGCCAGCAGCCACCGGACAGAACAAGAGACCCAGTACTTC. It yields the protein CASSHRTEQETQYF.

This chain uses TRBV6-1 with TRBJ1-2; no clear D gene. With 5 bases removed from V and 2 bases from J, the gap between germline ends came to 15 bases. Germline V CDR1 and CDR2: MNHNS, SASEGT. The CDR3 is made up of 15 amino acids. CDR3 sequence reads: CASSSAGEWNYGYTF. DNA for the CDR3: TGTGCCAGCAGTTCGGCTGGGGAGTGGAACTATGGCTACACCTTC.